This passage covers 4 T cell receptor beta chains from one sample sequenced in a study of blood T cell repertoires in COVID-19. Sequenced by immunoSEQ multiplex PCR; TCRdb stores in-frame clones only, minus some. Altogether 130,000 to 150,000 clones are present, roughly 80% being singletons, with the ten largest covering 30% to 45%. Sequencing was carried out using peripheral blood. The receptors shown here come from a human donor in a cohort sampled during active COVID-19.

Comment on this clone: Within the sample, other DNA sequences also encode this same CDR3. The genes are TRBV7-2 and TRBJ1-2, with D unresolved. The CDR3 runs 13 residues. Per germline, CDR1 SGHTA and CDR2 FQGNSA. V lost 1 base and J lost 2, with 5 bases in between. CDR3 in amino acids: CASSLEQNYGYTF. CDR3 sequence (DNA): TGTGCCAGCAGCTTAGAACAAAACTATGGCTACACCTTC.

The chain has TRBV19 and TRBJ2-7; D not certain. In germline, CDR1 is LNHDA, CDR2 SQIVND (reference sequence). The CDR3 runs 13 residues. V lost 4 bases and J 5 bases, leaving 12 bases between the germline ends. CDR3 sequence: CASSTLLLNEQYF. DNA of the CDR3: TGTGCCAGTAGTACCCTCCTTTTAAACGAGCAGTACTTC.

V usage is TRBV5-1 and J usage is TRBJ2-7; perhaps TRBD1 as D (6 bases). Trimming pared 4 bases from V and 3 bases from J, leaving 14 bases between. This CDR3 spans 14 amino acids. CDR1 and CDR2 (germline): SGHRS, YFSETQ. The CDR3 loop is CASSPHGDNYEQYF. As DNA, the CDR3 is TGCGCCAGCAGCCCCCATGGGGACAACTACGAGCAGTACTTC.

This clone was seen only once. CDR3 in amino acids: CASRRGGADGYTF. In DNA, the CDR3 is TGTGCCAGCAGGAGGGGGGGAGCTGATGGCTACACCTTC. The genes are TRBV6-5 and TRBJ1-2, with a possible D match to TRBD1 (6 bases). V shed 6 bases and J shed 6 bases, with 14 bases lying between them. CDR3 length: 13 amino acids. Germline lookup yields CDR1 MNHEY and CDR2 SVGAGI.